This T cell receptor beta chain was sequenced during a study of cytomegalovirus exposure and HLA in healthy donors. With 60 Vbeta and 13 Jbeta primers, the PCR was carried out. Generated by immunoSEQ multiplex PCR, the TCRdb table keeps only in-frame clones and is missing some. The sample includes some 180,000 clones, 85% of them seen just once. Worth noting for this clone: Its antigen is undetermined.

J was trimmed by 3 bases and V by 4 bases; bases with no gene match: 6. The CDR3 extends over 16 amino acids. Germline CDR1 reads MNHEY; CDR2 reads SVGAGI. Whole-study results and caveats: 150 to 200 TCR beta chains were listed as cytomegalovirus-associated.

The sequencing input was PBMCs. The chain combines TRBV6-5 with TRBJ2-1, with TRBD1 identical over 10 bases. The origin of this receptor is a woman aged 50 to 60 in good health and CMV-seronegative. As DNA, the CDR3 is TGTGCCAGCAGTTCCCCGAGGGACAGGGGCTACAATGAGCAGTTCTTC. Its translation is CASSSPRDRGYNEQFF.